This entry lists 5 T cell receptor beta chains sequenced from one sample in a study of T cells in Graves' hyperthyroidism and ophthalmopathy (dated by TCRdb to the late 2010s). Library preparation employed multiplex PCR. The reads were generated on an Illumina HiSeq 2000. TCR beta CDR3 regions were amplified from RNA transcripts. For the first round of RT-PCR on the TCR CDR3, the HTBI primer set was used together with the Qiagen OneStep RT-PCR kit. TCRdb redid the processing of the public reads, applying fastp at Q25 and MiXCR, and retained in-frame beta chains. Rows with one shared CDR3 protein collapse into an entry with the most common genes and DNA. The sample table lists fewer than 450,000 distinct CDR3 sequences, approximately 18% of them with a count of one. Around a third of the sample is taken by the ten largest. Source material: blood. These receptors were obtained from a woman under 40 with Graves' hyperthyroidism that later progressed to Graves' ophthalmopathy.

CDR3 residues: CSASSSNEQFF. CDR3 in DNA: TGCAGTGCTTCTAGCTCCAATGAGCAGTTCTTC. The V call is TRBV20-1, the J call TRBJ2-1; TRBD2 is a possible D gene (5 bases). Per the germline V gene, CDR1 is DFQATT and CDR2 is SNEGSKA (reference sequence). V was clipped by 5 bases and J by 6 bases, with 8 bases between them. This CDR3 is 11 amino acids long.

This clonotype has at least ten counts. This sequence joins TRBV2 and TRBJ2-3; unclear D gene. V lost 11 bases and J lost 2, with 14 bases in between. Germline values: CDR1 SNHLY, CDR2 FYNNEI. This CDR3 spans 13 amino acids. The CDR3 is CAGCRGPTDTQYF. The CDR3 nucleotides are TGTGCCGGTTGCCGAGGCCCCACAGATACGCAGTATTTT.

DNA of the CDR3: TGTGCCAGCAGCCATGACAGGGCCAAAACCGGGGAGCTGTTTTTT. Translation gives CASSHDRAKTGELFF. This chain joins TRBV5-4 and TRBJ2-2; TRBD1 agrees at 7 bases. The CDR3 covers 15 residues. V lost 4 bases and J lost 5; bases outside the gene matches: 8. Germline CDR1 reads SGHNT; CDR2 reads YYREEE (reference sequence).

The CDR3 sequence: CASSTRQGYGYTF. DNA of the CDR3: TGTGCCAGCAGTACCAGACAGGGGTATGGCTACACCTTC. The chain joins TRBV6-2 or TRBV6-3 to TRBJ1-2; 8 bases line up with TRBD1. V lost 5 bases to trimming and J lost 5 bases; unmatched junction nucleotides: 4. From germline, CDR1 is MNHEY and CDR2 SVGEGT. The CDR3 has 13 amino acids.

In its sample, this clonotype was seen a few times. The V call is TRBV7-9, the J call TRBJ1-2, with D unclear. The CDR3 loop spans 16 amino acids. Trimming cost V 4 bases and J 2 bases, with 17 bases left between them. The V gene's germline CDR1 is SEHNR and CDR2 FQNEAQ (reference sequence). Here the CDR3 reads CASSSIAVIGNYGYTF. As DNA, the CDR3 is TGTGCCAGCAGCTCTATTGCCGTAATCGGAAACTATGGCTACACCTTC. Combining the CDR3 with reference TRBV7-9 and TRBJ1-2 gives the whole variable domain DTGVSQNPRHKITKRGQNVTFRCDPISEHNRLYWYRQTLGQGPEFLTYFQNEAQLEKSRLLSDRFSAERPKGSFSTLEIQRTEQGDSAMYLCASSSIAVIGNYGYTFGSGTRLTVV.